Listed here is a single T cell receptor (beta chain). Antigen specificity is unknown. The V gene's germline CDR1 is MDHEN and CDR2 SYDVKM. This CDR3 contains 15 residues. V lost 7 bases, J lost 3 bases, and 16 bases lay in between. The record originates from a study of shared clonotypes between healthy human individuals. Naive CD8 cells lacked CD45RO, underwent positive selection for CCR7 and left out terminally differentiated effector memory CD45RA+ cells. Healthy adults negative for HIV, lacking recent acute infections or vaccinations, served as donors. Libraries were prepared by immunoSEQ multiplex PCR; TCRdb keeps only in-frame clonotypes and omits some of them. The table lists nearly 2 million clones, approximately 94% of them singletons, with 1% to 1.5% in the top ten. Study conclusions and caveats: Even with large depth, rarefaction showed that sorted-subset sequencing was incomplete. Relative to clonotypes present in all four donors, those not shared had lower generation probabilities.

Sequenced input: naive CD8+ T cells sorted from blood. V and J are TRBV28 and TRBJ2-1; D gene unclear. The TCR comes from a man aged 18 to 29 in good health. The CDR3 DNA sequence: TGTGCCAGCACCCCTAGTGGGCCCAGCTACAATGAGCAGTTCTTC. Encoded protein: CASTPSGPSYNEQFF.